These T cell receptor beta chains were read from a single sample in a study of OX40 agonist ivuxolimab in advanced cancers. Data came from immunoSEQ multiplex PCR; TCRdb stores just in-frame clones and leaves some out. The sample records roughly 62,000 clones, 86% being singletons. The sample consisted of CD4+ or CD8+ T cells sorted from blood, taken in a trial of the OX40 agonist ivuxolimab. These receptors all stem from an adult with an advanced solid tumor such as melanoma, head and neck, liver or kidney cancer. Each CDR3 is given with its conserved first and last residue. The D gene is left open where the match is weak. Only part of the rows carry a size: once, few, many, or a class if the clone is expanded.

d_call	v_call	clone_size	j_call	cdr3_nt	cdr3_aa
-	TRBV4-1	-	TRBJ1-6	TGCGCCAGCAGCCATGTAACGGCAGGGGCAGCCCAGGATTCACCCCTCCACTTT	CASSHVTAGAAQDSPLHF
-	TRBV15	-	TRBJ1-1	TGTGCCACCAGCAGAGGTGGGGCTGGTATGAACACTGAAGCTTTCTTT	CATSRGGAGMNTEAFF
-	TRBV11-3	-	TRBJ2-1	TGTGCCAGCAGTACTGGTGGGAATGAGCAGTTCTTC	CASSTGGNEQFF
-	TRBV5-1	-	TRBJ1-3	TGCGCCAGCAGCTTGTACCCCTTCTCTGGAAACACCATATATTTT	CASSLYPFSGNTIYF
-	TRBV19	-	TRBJ2-2	TGTGCCAGTAGTTCCACTCAGGGACCCTCATTCGCCGGGGAGCTGTTTTTT	CASSSTQGPSFAGELFF
TRBD1	TRBV18	once	TRBJ2-1	TGTGCCAGCTCACCACAAAATACAGGGGTCTACAATGAGCAGTTCTTC	CASSPQNTGVYNEQFF
-	TRBV6-1	-	TRBJ1-4	TGTGCCAGCAGTGAAATGGCAGGGTCGAGTTTGTTTTTT	CASSEMAGSSLFF
-	TRBV15	-	TRBJ2-1	TGTGCCACCAGCAACCTCGAAGGGGGGAGTGGCCCCTACAATGAGCAGTTCTTC	CATSNLEGGSGPYNEQFF
-	TRBV7-2	few	TRBJ1-5	TGTGCCAGCAGCGTGGACATTAGCAATCAGCCCCAGCATTTT	CASSVDISNQPQHF
TRBD1	TRBV11-1	-	TRBJ1-1	TGTGCCAGCAGCGCGACAGGGTCTAGAGCTGAAGCTTTCTTT	CASSATGSRAEAFF